This T cell receptor (beta chain) was sequenced during a study of CD8+CD57+ T cells in acquired aplastic anemia. On the study more broadly: Sorted CD4+ and CD8+ cells gave a mean 3.2 ug DNA, range roughly 0.18 to 27.4 ug. Some 10 million reads, on average, were obtained for CD4+ cells from healthy donors.

Profiles of TCR beta VDJ and CDR3 were generated from a genomic DNA template. Each CDR3 protein is one row after TCRdb ran MiXCR on the reads. This sample carries a few hundred thousand distinct CDR3 sequences, over 60% of them seen once, and the ten largest clones take 25% to 30%. Germline CDR1 reads LNHDA; CDR2 reads SQIVND (reference sequence). J gave up 6 bases and V 9 bases, and 10 bases lay outside the gene matches. The length of the CDR3 is 13 residues. This sequence was found in a human donor in good health. Sequenced input: sorted CD4+, CD8+, or CD8+CD57+ T cells (not recorded which) from PBMCs. V and J are TRBV19 and TRBJ1-2; 7 bases are shared with TRBD1. The CDR3 bases are TGTGCCAGCCGATCCGACAGGGCGGATGGCTACACCTTC. As protein: CASRSDRADGYTF.